This TCR beta chain originates from a study of blood T cell repertoires in COVID-19. Across the study: From the United States, Italy and Spain came samples of acute and convalescent COVID-19. The analysed material was cDNA or gDNA that came from T cells, B-cell-depleted T cells, or PBMCs.

The V and J ends lost 4 bases and 6 bases, in that order; junction bases with no gene match: 5. The CDR3 has 14 residues. Per the germline V gene, CDR1 is SGHTA and CDR2 is FQGNSA. Clones were sequenced by immunoSEQ multiplex PCR, and TCRdb holds only the in-frame ones, with some missing. This table has 250,000 to 400,000 clones, roughly 90% appearing once. Sequenced sample: peripheral blood. The clonotype comes from a woman aged 25-40 years with COVID-19, enrolled during active disease. The gene calls are TRBV7-2 and TRBJ2-2, with 7 positions matching TRBD1. CDR3 DNA sequence: TGTGCCAGCAGCTCGACAGGGTTCCCCGGGGAGCTGTTTTTT. Its protein is CASSSTGFPGELFF. The full variable domain, completed using reference TRBV7-2 and TRBJ2-2, is GAGVSQSPSNKVTEKGKDVELRCDPISGHTALYWYRQSLGQGLEFLIYFQGNSAPDKSGLPSDRFSAERTGGSVSTLTIQRTQQEDSAVYLCASSSTGFPGELFFGEGSRLTVL.